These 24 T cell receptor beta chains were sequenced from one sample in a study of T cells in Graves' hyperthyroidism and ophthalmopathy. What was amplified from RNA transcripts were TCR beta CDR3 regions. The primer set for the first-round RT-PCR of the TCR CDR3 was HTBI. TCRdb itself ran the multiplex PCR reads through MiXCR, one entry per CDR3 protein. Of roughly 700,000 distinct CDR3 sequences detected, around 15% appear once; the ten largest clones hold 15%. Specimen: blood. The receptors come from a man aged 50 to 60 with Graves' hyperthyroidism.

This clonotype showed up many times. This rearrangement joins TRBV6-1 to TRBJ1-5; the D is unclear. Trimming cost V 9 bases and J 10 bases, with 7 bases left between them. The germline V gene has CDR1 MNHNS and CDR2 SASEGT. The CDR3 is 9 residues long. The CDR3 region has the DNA TGTGCCAGTGGAAAACCCCAGCATTTT. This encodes CASGKPQHF.

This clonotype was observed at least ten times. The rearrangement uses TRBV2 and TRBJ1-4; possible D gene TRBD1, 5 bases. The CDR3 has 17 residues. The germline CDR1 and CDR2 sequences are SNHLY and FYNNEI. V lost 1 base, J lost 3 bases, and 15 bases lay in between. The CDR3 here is CASSEVQVPGANEKLFF. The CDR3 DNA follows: TGTGCCAGCAGTGAAGTTCAGGTGCCGGGGGCTAATGAAAAACTGTTTTTT.

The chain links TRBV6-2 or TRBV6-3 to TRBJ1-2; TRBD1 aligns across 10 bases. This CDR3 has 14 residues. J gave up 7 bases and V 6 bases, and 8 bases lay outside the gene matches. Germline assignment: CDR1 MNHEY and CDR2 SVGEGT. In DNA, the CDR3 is TGTGCCAGCAGCTTTGACAGGGGGCGTGGTGGCTACACCTTC. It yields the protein CASSFDRGRGGYTF.

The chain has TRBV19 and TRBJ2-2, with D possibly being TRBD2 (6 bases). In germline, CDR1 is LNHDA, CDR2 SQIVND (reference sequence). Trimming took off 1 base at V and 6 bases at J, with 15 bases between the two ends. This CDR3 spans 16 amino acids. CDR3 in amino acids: CASSIGARSGAGELFF. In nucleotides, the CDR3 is TGTGCCAGTAGTATAGGTGCGCGGTCGGGGGCCGGGGAGCTGTTTTTT.

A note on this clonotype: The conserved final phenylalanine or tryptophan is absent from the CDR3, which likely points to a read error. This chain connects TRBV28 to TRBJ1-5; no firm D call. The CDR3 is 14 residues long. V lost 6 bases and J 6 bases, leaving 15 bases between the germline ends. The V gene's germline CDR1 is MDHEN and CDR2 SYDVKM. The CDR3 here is CASSYAEGGQPQHL. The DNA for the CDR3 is TGTGCCAGCAGCTATGCGGAGGGCGGTCAGCCCCAGCATCTT.

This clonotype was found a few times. The CDR3 protein is CAWSQQLAGLYEQYF. The DNA for the CDR3 is TGTGCCTGGAGTCAACAGCTAGCGGGACTCTACGAGCAGTACTTC. The chain links TRBV30 to TRBJ2-7; TRBD2 aligns across 9 bases. CDR3 length equals 15 residues. Trimming cost V 2 bases and J 3 bases; bases outside gene matches: 8. The germline V gene has CDR1 GTSNPN and CDR2 SVGIG (reference sequence).

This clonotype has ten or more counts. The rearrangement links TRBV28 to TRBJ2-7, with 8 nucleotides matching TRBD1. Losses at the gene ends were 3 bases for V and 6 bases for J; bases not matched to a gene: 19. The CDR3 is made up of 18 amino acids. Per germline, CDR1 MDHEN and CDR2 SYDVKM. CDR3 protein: CASSFYPNPRQGRSEQYF. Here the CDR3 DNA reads TGTGCCAGCAGTTTTTATCCCAACCCACGACAGGGGAGATCCGAGCAGTACTTC.

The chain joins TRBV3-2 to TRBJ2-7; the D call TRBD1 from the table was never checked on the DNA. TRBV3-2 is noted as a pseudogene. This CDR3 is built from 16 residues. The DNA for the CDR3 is TGTGCCAGCAGCCGTAAGGGTTGCGGGACCTTTTACGAGCAGTACTTC. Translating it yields CASSRKGCGTFYEQYF.

As DNA, the CDR3 is TGCAGCGTTGAGCCCGGGGGGATTAGGGGCACAGATACGCAGTATTTT. This gives the protein CSVEPGGIRGTDTQYF. J is TRBJ2-3 and V is TRBV29-1; 7 bases agree with TRBD2. Per germline, CDR1 SQVTM and CDR2 ANQGSEA. The CDR3 spans 16 residues. V gave up 3 bases and J gave up 1 base; unmatched junction bases: 10.

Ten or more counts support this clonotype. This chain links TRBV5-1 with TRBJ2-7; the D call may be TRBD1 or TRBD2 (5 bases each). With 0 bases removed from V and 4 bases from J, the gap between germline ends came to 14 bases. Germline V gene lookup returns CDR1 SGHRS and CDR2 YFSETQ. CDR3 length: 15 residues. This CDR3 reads CASSLVQGPGYEQYF. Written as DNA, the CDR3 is TGCGCCAGCAGCTTGGTCCAGGGCCCGGGGTACGAGCAGTACTTC.

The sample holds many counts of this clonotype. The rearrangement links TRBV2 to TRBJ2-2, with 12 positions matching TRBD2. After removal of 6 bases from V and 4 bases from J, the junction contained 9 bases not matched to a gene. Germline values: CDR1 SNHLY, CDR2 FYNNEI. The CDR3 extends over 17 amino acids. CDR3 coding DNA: TGTGCCAGCAGGGTCACTAGCGGGAGGACTTTCACCGGGGAGCTGTTTTTT. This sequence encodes CASRVTSGRTFTGELFF.

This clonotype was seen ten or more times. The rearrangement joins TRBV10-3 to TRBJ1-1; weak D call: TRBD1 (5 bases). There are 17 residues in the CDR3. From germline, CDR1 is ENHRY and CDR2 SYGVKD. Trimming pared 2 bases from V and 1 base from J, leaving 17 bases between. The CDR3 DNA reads TGTGCCATCAGTGAGATGCTTGACAGCAACCGGAACACTGAAGCTTTCTTT. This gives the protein CAISEMLDSNRNTEAFF.

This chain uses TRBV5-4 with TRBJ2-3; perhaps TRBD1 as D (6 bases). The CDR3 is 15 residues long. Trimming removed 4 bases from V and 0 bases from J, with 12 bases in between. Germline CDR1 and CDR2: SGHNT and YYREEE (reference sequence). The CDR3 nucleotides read TGTGCCAGCAGCCAGGGACAAACTAGCACAGATACGCAGTATTTT. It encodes CASSQGQTSTDTQYF.

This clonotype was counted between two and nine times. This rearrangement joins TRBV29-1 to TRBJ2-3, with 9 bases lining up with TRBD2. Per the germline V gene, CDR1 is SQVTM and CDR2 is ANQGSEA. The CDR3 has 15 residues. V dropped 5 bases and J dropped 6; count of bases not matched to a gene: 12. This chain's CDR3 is CSVSPAGGPWDTQYF. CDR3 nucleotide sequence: TGCAGCGTTTCTCCGGCGGGAGGGCCGTGGGATACGCAGTATTTT.

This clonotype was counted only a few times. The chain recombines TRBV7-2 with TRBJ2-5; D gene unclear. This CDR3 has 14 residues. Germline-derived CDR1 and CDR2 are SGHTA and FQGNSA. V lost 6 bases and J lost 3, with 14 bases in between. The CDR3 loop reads CASSTYLAKETQYF. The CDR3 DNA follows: TGTGCCAGCAGTACATATTTAGCTAAAGAGACCCAGTACTTC.

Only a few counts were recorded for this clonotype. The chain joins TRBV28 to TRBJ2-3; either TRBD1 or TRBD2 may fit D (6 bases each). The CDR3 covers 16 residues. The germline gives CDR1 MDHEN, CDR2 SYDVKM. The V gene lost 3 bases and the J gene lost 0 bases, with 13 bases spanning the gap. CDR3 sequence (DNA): TGTGCCAGCAGTTTGAGGGGGGCGCCTAGCACAGATACGCAGTATTTT. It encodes CASSLRGAPSTDTQYF.

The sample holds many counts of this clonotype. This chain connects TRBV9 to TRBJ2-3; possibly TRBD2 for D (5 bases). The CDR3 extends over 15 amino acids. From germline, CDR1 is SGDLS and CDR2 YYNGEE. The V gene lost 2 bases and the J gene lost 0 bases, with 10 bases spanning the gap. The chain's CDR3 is CASSVGGLSTDTQYF. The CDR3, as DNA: TGTGCCAGCAGCGTGGGCGGACTTAGCACAGATACGCAGTATTTT.

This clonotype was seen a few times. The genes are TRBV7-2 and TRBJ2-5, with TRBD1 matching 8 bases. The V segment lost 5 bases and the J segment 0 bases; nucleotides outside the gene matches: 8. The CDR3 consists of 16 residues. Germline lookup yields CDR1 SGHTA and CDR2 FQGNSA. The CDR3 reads CASSHTGGTYQETQYF. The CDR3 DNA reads TGTGCCAGCAGCCATACAGGGGGGACGTACCAAGAGACCCAGTACTTC.

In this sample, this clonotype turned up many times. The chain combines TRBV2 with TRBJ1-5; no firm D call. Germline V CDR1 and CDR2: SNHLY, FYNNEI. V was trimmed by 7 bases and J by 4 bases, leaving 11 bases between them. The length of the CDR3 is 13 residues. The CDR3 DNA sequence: TGTGCCAGCACCCTCCAGACTAATCAGCCCCAGCATTTT. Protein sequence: CASTLQTNQPQHF.

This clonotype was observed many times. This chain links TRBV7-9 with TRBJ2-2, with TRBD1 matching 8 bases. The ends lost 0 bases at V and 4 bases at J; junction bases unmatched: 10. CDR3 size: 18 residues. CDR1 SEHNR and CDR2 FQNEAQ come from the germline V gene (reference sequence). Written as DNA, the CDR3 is TGTGCCAGCAGCTTAGCCTCCGGGACAGGTGGTGTCACCGGGGAGCTGTTTTTT. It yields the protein CASSLASGTGGVTGELFF.

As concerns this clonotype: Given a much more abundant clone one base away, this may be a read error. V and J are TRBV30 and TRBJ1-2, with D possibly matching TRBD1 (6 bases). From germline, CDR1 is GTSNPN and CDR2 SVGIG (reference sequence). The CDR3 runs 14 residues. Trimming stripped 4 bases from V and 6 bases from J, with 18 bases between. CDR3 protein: CAWTPIRDNDGYTF. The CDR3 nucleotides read TGTGCCTGGACCCCCATTAGGGACAACGATGGCTACACCTTC.

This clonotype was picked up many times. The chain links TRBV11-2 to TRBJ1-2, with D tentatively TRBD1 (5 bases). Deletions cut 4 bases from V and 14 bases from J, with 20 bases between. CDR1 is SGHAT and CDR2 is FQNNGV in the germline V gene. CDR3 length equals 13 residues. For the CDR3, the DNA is TGTGCCAGCAGCTCAAACATTGACAGCCTACGAACCTTC. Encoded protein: CASSSNIDSLRTF.

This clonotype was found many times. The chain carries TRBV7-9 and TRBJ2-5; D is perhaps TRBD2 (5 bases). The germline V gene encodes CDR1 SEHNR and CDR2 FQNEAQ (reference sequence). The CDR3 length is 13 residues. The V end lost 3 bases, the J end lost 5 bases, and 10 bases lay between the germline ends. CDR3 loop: CASSFEGYETQYF. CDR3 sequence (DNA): TGTGCCAGCAGCTTTGAGGGTTACGAGACCCAGTACTTC.

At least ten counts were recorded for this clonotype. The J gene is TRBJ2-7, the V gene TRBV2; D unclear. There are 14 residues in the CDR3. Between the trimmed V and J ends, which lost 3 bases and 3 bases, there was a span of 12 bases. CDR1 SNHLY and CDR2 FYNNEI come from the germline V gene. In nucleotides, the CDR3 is TGTGCCAGCAGTGAGGTAATGGAACACTACGAGCAGTACTTC. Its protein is CASSEVMEHYEQYF.